This TCR beta chain was captured in a study of cytomegalovirus exposure and HLA in healthy donors. General study results and limits: The Asian-associated ancestry cluster reportedly had fewer N-insertions than the 666-donor mean in a later analysis.

As to this clone: Antigen unknown.

Both 60 Vbeta primers and 13 Jbeta primers went into the PCR. Clones were read by immunoSEQ multiplex PCR, and TCRdb kept only the in-frame ones, dropping some. The profile shows roughly 230,000 clones, roughly 78% of them singletons. This CDR3 is 18 amino acids long. Germline V gene data show CDR1 as SGHNT and CDR2 as YENEEA. With V trimmed by 5 bases and J by 0 bases, 7 bases remained unmatched. The chain recombines TRBV11-3 with TRBJ2-1, with 13 bases matching TRBD2. This clonotype was sampled from a boy younger than 18 in good health and CMV-seronegative. The sequencing sample was made of PBMCs. CDR3 protein: CASSQRTSGSGSYNEQFF. CDR3 bases: TGTGCCAGCAGCCAGAGGACTAGCGGGAGTGGCTCCTACAATGAGCAGTTCTTC.